Detailed here is one TCR beta chain. Source study methods: How many nucleated cells were present was estimated from reference gene primer amplification. Data came from immunoSEQ multiplex PCR; TCRdb stores just in-frame clones and leaves some out. V and J calls plus clone size are reproduced from that table; the DNA served to infer D and trimming. The repertoire holds fewer than 450,000 clones, with about 91% as singletons. The data were obtained in a study of blood T cell repertoires in COVID-19. Study as a whole: The analysed material was cDNA or gDNA that came from T cells, B-cell-depleted T cells, or PBMCs.

Germline CDR1 and CDR2: LNHDA and SQIVND (reference sequence). V was cut by 5 bases and J by 1 base, with 5 bases left in between. The CDR3 consists of 13 residues. The chain uses TRBV19 and TRBJ2-2, with D hard to call. Specimen: peripheral blood. This receptor was identified in a woman in her forties or fifties with COVID-19, enrolled during active disease. The DNA for the CDR3 is TGTGCCAGTAGTGGCCGGAACACCGGGGAGCTGTTTTTT. This sequence encodes CASSGRNTGELFF.